Given below is one T cell receptor beta chain in context. Its antigen is not identified. The sample is drawn from a study of T cell responses to AZD1222 COVID-19 vaccine. Study background: Researchers grouped second doses given at about 4 or about 12 weeks into one pool. Whole-study results and caveats: Spike-specific TCR breadth and depth grew following two AZD1222 doses. The donors showed a predominance of white British ancestry and of females, with possible underestimation of clonal diversity. Repertoires were collected only later (after the peak T cell response had occurred).

The CDR3 is made up of 14 amino acids. V lost 4 bases and J lost 4, with 11 bases in between. The V gene's germline CDR1 is SGHRS and CDR2 YFSETQ. Repertoires were generated with immunoSEQ multiplex PCR, while TCRdb's copy carries only in-frame clones and drops some. Among approximately 35,000 clones listed, approximately 86% were seen once. The receptor's source is an adult in good health. This material consisted of peripheral blood, taken on day 0 of AZD1222 vaccination. The chain employs TRBV5-1 and TRBJ2-2, with a weak D call TRBD1 (7 bases). CDR3 nucleotides: TGCGCCAGCAGCCCAGGGGGAGGCACCGGGGAGCTGTTTTTT. Translated: CASSPGGGTGELFF.